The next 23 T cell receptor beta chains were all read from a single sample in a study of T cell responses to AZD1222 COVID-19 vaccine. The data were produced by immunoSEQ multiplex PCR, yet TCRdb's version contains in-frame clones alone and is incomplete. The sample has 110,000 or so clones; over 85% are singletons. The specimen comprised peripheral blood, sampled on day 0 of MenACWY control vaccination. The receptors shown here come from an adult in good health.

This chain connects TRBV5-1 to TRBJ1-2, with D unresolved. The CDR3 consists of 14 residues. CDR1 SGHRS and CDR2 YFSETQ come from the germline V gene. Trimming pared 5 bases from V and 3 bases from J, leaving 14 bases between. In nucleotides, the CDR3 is TGCGCCAGCAGTAGGGCAGGAGAGGACTATGGCTACACCTTC. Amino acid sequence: CASSRAGEDYGYTF.

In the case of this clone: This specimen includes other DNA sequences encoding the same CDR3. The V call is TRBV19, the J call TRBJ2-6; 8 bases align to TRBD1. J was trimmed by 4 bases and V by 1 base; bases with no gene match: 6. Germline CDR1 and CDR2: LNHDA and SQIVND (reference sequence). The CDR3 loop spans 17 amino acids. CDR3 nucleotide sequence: TGTGCCAGTAGTATAGGGACAGGGACCTCCGGGGCCAACGTCCTGACTTTC. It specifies CASSIGTGTSGANVLTF.

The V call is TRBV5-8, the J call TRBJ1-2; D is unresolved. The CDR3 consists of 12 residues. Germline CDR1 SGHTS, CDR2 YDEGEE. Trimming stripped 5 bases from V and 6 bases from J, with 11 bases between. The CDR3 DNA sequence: TGTGCCAGCAGTGGGTGGTATGATGGCTACACCTTC. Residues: CASSGWYDGYTF. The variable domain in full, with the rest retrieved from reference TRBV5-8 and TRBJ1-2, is EAGVTQSPTHLIKTRGQQATLRCSPISGHTSVYWYQQALGLGLQFLLWYDEGEERNRGNFPPRFSGRQFPNYSSELNVNALELEDSALYLCASSGWYDGYTFGSGTRLTVV.

The CDR3 DNA is TGTGCCAGCAGTCCGGGGAGAGCTGAAGCTTTCTTT. Protein sequence: CASSPGRAEAFF. The chain employs TRBV6-2 or TRBV6-3 and TRBJ1-1; no clear D gene. Trimming cost V 5 bases and J 6 bases, with 10 bases left between them. Germline CDR1 and CDR2: MNHEY and SVGEGT. The CDR3 consists of 12 residues.

Written as DNA, the CDR3 is TGTGCCAGCAGTTTCGGTCCCTACGAGCAGTACTTC. Protein: CASSFGPYEQYF. The rearrangement uses TRBV28 and TRBJ2-7, with unresolved D. The CDR3 contains 12 residues. V was shortened by 3 bases and J by 2 bases, with 5 bases between the two germline ends. Per germline, CDR1 MDHEN and CDR2 SYDVKM.

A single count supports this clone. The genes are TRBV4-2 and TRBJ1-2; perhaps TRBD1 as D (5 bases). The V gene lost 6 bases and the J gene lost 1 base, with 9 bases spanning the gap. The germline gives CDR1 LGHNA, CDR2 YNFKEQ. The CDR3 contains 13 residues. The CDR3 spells CASSRDLNYGYTF. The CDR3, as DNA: TGTGCCAGCAGTCGGGACCTTAACTATGGCTACACCTTC.

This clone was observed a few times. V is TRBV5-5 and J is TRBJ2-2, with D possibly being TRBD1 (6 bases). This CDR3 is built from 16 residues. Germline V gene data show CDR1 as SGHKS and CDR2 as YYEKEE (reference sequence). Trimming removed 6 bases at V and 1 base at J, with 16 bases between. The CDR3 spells CASISGDWMNTGELFF. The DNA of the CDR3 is TGTGCCAGCATCTCAGGGGATTGGATGAACACCGGGGAGCTGTTTTTT.

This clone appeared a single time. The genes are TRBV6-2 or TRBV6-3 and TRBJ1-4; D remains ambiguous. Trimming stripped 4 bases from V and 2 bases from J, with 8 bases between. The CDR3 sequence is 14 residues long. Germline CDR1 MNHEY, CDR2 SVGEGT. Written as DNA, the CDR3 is TGTGCCAGCAGTTCCGGCCTCACTAATGAAAAACTGTTTTTT. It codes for CASSSGLTNEKLFF.

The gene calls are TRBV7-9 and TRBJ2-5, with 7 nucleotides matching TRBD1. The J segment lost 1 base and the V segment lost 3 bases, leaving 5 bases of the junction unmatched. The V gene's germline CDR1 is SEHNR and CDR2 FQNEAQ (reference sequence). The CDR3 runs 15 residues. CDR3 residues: CASSFHGTAQETQYF. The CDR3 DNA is TGTGCCAGCAGCTTCCACGGGACAGCCCAAGAGACCCAGTACTTC.

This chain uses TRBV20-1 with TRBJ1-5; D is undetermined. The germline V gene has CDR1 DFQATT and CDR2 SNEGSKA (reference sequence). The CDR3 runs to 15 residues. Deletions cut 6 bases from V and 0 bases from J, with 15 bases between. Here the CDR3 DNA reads TGCAGTGCCAGTTGGCAGACCCATAGCAATCAGCCCCAGCATTTT. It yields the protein CSASWQTHSNQPQHF.

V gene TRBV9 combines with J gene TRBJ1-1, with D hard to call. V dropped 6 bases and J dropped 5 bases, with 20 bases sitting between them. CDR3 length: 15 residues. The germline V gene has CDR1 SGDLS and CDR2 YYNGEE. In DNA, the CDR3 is TGTGCCAGCACCCCAGGAGGACTCCCGGGTACTGAAGCTTTCTTT. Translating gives CASTPGGLPGTEAFF. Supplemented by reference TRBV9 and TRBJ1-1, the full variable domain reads DSGVTQTPKHLITATGQRVTLRCSPRSGDLSVYWYQQSLDQGLQFLIQYYNGEERAKGNILERFSAQQFPDLHSELNLSSLELGDSALYFCASTPGGLPGTEAFFGQGTRLTVV.

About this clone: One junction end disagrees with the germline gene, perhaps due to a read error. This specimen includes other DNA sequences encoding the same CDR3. The CDR3 nucleotides read TGCGCCAGCAGCCTTGGGACAGGGGGCGGTCAGCCCCAGCATTTT. This gives the protein CASSLGTGGGQPQHF. The chain is built from TRBV3-1 (or the pseudogene TRBV3-2) and TRBJ1-5; 12 bases match TRBD1. Germline V lookup: CDR1 LGHDT, CDR2 YNNKEL (reference sequence). The CDR3 is 15 residues long.

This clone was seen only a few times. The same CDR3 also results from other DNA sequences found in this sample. The CDR3 loop reads CASSEGQGVGNQPQHF. The DNA of the CDR3 is TGTGCCAGCAGTGAAGGGCAGGGGGTGGGCAATCAGCCCCAGCATTTT. V usage is TRBV2 and J usage is TRBJ1-5, with 7 positions matching TRBD1. Germline V gene data show CDR1 as SNHLY and CDR2 as FYNNEI. The CDR3 extends over 16 amino acids. With 1 base clipped from V and 2 bases from J, the junction kept 5 bases outside the gene matches. The variable domain in full, completed from reference TRBV2 and TRBJ1-5, reads EPEVTQTPSHQVTQMGQEVILRCVPISNHLYFYWYRQILGQKVEFLVSFYNNEISEKSEIFDDQFSVERPDGSNFTLKIRSTKLEDSAMYFCASSEGQGVGNQPQHFGDGTRLSIL.

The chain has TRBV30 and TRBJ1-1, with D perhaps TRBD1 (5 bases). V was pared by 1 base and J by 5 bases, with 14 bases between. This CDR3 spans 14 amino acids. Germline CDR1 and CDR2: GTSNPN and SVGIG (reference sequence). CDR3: CAWSAVTWGTEAFF. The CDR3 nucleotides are TGTGCCTGGAGTGCCGTGACGTGGGGGACTGAAGCTTTCTTT.

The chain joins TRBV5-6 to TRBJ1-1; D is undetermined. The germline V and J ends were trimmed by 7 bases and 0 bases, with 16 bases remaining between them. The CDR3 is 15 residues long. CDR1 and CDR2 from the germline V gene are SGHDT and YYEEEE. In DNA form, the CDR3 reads TGTGCCAGCGACCCTATCCCGGGTATGAACACTGAAGCTTTCTTT. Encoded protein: CASDPIPGMNTEAFF.

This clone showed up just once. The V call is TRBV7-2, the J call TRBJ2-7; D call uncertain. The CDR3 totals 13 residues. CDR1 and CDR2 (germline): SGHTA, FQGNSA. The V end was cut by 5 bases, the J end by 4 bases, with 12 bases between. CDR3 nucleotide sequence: TGTGCCAGCAGCCCGCGATCGGAGTACGAGCAGTACTTC. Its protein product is CASSPRSEYEQYF.

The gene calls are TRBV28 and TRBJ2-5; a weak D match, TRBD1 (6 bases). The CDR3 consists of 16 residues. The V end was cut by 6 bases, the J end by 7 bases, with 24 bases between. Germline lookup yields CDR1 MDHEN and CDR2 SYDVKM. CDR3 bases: TGTGCCAGCAGGGCAAGGTTGGACAGCTCAACGGGGACCCAGTACTTC. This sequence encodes CASRARLDSSTGTQYF.

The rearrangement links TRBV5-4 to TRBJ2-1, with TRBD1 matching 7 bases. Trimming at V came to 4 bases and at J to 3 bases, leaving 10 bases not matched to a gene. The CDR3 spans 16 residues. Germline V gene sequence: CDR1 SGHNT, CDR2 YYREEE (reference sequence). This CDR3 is CASSPEGQRIYNEQFF. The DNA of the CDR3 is TGTGCCAGCAGCCCCGAGGGACAGAGAATCTACAATGAGCAGTTCTTC.

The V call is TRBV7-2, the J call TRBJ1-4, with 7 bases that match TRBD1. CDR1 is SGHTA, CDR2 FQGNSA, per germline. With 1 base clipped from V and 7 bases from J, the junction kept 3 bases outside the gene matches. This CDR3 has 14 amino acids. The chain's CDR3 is CASSLGQGGEKLFF. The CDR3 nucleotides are TGTGCCAGCAGCTTAGGACAGGGAGGTGAAAAACTGTTTTTT.

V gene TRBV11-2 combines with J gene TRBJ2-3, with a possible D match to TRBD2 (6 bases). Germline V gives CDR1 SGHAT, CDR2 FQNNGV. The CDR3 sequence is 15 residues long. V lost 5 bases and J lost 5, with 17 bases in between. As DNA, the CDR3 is TGTGCCAGCAGCCCCCGGGGGACCTCGTTAGATACGCAGTATTTT. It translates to CASSPRGTSLDTQYF.

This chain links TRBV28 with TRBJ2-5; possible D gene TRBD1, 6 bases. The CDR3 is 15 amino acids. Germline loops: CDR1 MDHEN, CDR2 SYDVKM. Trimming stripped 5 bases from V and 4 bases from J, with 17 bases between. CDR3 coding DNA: TGTGCCAGCAGTGCGACAGGTTACGATTTAGAGACCCAGTACTTC. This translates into CASSATGYDLETQYF.

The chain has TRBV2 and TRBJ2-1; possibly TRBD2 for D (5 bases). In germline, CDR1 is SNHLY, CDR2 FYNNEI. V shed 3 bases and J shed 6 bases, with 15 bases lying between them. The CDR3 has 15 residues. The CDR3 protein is CASSDGPIRGNEQFF. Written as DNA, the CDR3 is TGTGCCAGCAGTGACGGGCCCATTCGGGGCAATGAGCAGTTCTTC.

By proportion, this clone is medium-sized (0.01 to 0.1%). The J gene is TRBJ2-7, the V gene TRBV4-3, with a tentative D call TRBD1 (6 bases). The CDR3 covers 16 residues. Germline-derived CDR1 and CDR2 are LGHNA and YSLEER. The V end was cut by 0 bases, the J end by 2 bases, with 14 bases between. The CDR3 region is CASSQDSMDRAYEQYF. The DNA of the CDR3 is TGCGCCAGCAGCCAAGATTCAATGGACAGAGCCTACGAGCAGTACTTC.